These 18 T cell receptor beta chains were sequenced from one sample in a study of cytomegalovirus exposure and HLA in healthy donors. It was with 60 Vbeta and 13 Jbeta primers that the PCR ran. TCRdb's copy holds only in-frame clones and misses some; the assay was immunoSEQ multiplex PCR. The sample lists about 150,000 clones; around 75% were seen once. The source material was PBMCs. Receptors were obtained from a man aged 30 to 45 in good health and CMV-seronegative.

This rearrangement joins TRBV5-1 to TRBJ2-7; no reliable D call. Per germline, CDR1 SGHRS and CDR2 YFSETQ. The CDR3 sequence is 13 residues long. V lost 2 bases to trimming and J lost 3 bases, with 9 bases between them. CDR3 DNA sequence: TGCGCCAGCAGCTTAACAGATCTCTACGAGCAGTACTTC. Translating it yields CASSLTDLYEQYF.

This chain links TRBV5-1 with TRBJ1-1, with D possibly TRBD1 on 6 matching bases. Germline CDR1 SGHRS, CDR2 YFSETQ. Between the trimmed V and J ends, which lost 2 bases and 2 bases, there was a span of 10 bases. The CDR3 has 14 residues. DNA of the CDR3: TGCGCCAGCAGCTTCTCACAGGGAAACACTGAAGCTTTCTTT. It specifies CASSFSQGNTEAFF.

The chain couples TRBV19 to TRBJ2-7, with D tentatively TRBD2 (5 bases). V gave up 0 bases and J gave up 7 bases, with 16 bases separating them. The CDR3 has 15 amino acids. CDR1 is LNHDA, CDR2 SQIVND, per germline (reference sequence). CDR3 loop: CASSIEGWGEGEQYF. CDR3 nucleotides: TGTGCCAGTAGTATAGAGGGCTGGGGAGAAGGGGAGCAGTACTTC.

As concerns this clone: The same CDR3 can be traced to other DNA sequences in this sample. The chain carries TRBV11-2 and TRBJ2-2; D unresolved. Trimming stripped 0 bases from V and 1 base from J, with 6 bases between. Germline V gives CDR1 SGHAT, CDR2 FQNNGV. CDR3 length: 15 amino acids. The CDR3 nucleotides read TGTGCCAGCAGCTTAGATCCTTTGAACACCGGGGAGCTGTTTTTT. It codes for CASSLDPLNTGELFF.

A few counts support this clone. The V gene is TRBV7-9, the J gene TRBJ2-1; TRBD2 aligns across 11 bases. J gave up 9 bases and V 1 base, and 5 bases lay outside the gene matches. This CDR3 has 15 residues. Germline assignment: CDR1 SEHNR and CDR2 FQNEAQ (reference sequence). CDR3 sequence: CASSLGSGGAGEQFF. CDR3 sequence (DNA): TGTGCCAGCAGCTTAGGTAGCGGGGGGGCCGGTGAGCAGTTCTTC.

The J gene is TRBJ1-5, the V gene TRBV5-1, with TRBD1 matching over 7 bases. This CDR3 comprises 15 residues. Per germline, CDR1 SGHRS and CDR2 YFSETQ. V lost 1 base and J lost 5; bases outside the gene matches: 6. The CDR3 here is CASSLTGAPDQPQHF. For the CDR3, the DNA is TGCGCCAGCAGCTTGACAGGGGCGCCCGATCAGCCCCAGCATTTT.

This chain joins TRBV9 and TRBJ1-2; 9 bases match TRBD1. The CDR3 spans 16 residues. Unmatched junction bases numbered 9, after V lost 4 bases and J lost 2 bases. The germline V gene encodes CDR1 SGDLS and CDR2 YYNGEE. The CDR3 here is CASSPTGGPPNYGYTF. The CDR3 DNA sequence: TGTGCCAGCAGCCCCACAGGGGGCCCGCCAAACTATGGCTACACCTTC.

The V gene is TRBV6-6, the J gene TRBJ1-6; D not resolved. Germline V gene lookup returns CDR1 MNHNY and CDR2 SVGAGI (reference sequence). CDR3 length: 16 residues. V was shortened by 6 bases and J by 7 bases, with 19 bases between the two germline ends. The CDR3 loop is CASSPSTPLRNSPLHF. Written as DNA, the CDR3 is TGTGCCAGCAGCCCGTCGACACCCCTAAGGAATTCACCCCTCCACTTT.

This chain uses TRBV6-4 with TRBJ1-1; unclear D gene. CDR3 size: 14 residues. V was shortened by 5 bases and J by 3 bases, with 13 bases between the two germline ends. The germline V gene encodes CDR1 MRHNA and CDR2 SNTAGT. CDR3 coding DNA: TGTGCCAGCAGTTCTACACCGGGAGACACTGAAGCTTTCTTT. This translates into CASSSTPGDTEAFF.

The V and J genes are TRBV28 and TRBJ2-1; 9 bases are shared with TRBD2. CDR1 is MDHEN, CDR2 SYDVKM, per germline. CDR3 length: 15 residues. V was pared by 2 bases and J by 6 bases, with 5 bases of the junction left unmatched. CDR3 nucleotide sequence: TGTGCCAGCAGTTTAATAGCGGGGGCCCGCAATGAGCAGTTCTTC. Encoded protein: CASSLIAGARNEQFF.

This clone was seen once. The rearrangement links TRBV10-3 to TRBJ1-4; D not certain. The V and J ends lost 0 bases and 0 bases respectively, with 5 bases between them. From germline, CDR1 is ENHRY and CDR2 SYGVKD. The CDR3 loop spans 15 amino acids. CDR3 coding DNA: TGTGCCATCAGTGAGTCCGGGACAACTAATGAAAAACTGTTTTTT. It is translated as CAISESGTTNEKLFF.

The chain recombines TRBV29-1 with TRBJ2-2; maybe TRBD1 (5 bases). V was pared by 4 bases and J by 1 base, with 10 bases between. CDR3 length equals 14 residues. CDR1 is SQVTM and CDR2 is ANQGSEA in the germline V gene. This CDR3 is CSVVTTENTGELFF. Here the CDR3 DNA reads TGCAGCGTTGTGACGACAGAGAACACCGGGGAGCTGTTTTTT.

V usage is TRBV6-5 and J usage is TRBJ1-2, with unresolved D. V shed 6 bases and J shed 4 bases, with 12 bases lying between them. Germline CDR1 is MNHEY and CDR2 is SVGAGI. CDR3 length equals 13 residues. This CDR3 is CASSPDGSYGYTF. For the CDR3, the DNA is TGTGCCAGCAGCCCCGACGGGAGCTATGGCTACACCTTC.

The chain recombines TRBV5-4 with TRBJ1-1; TRBD1 agrees at 8 bases. The CDR3 totals 15 residues. Germline V CDR1 and CDR2: SGHNT, YYREEE (reference sequence). V gave up 3 bases and J gave up 0 bases; unmatched junction bases: 4. CDR3 region: CASSSRQGMNTEAFF. CDR3 coding DNA: TGTGCCAGCAGCTCTAGACAGGGGATGAACACTGAAGCTTTCTTT.

V usage is TRBV19 and J usage is TRBJ2-2, with unresolved D. CDR1 and CDR2 from the germline V gene are LNHDA and SQIVND (reference sequence). Trimming pared 5 bases from V and 7 bases from J, leaving 5 bases between. The CDR3 totals 11 residues. Written as DNA, the CDR3 is TGTGCCAGTAGTGGCTTCGGGGAGCTGTTTTTT. Translation gives CASSGFGELFF.

This clone has more than one count but fewer than ten. The V and J genes are TRBV27 and TRBJ2-3; a possible D gene is TRBD1 (5 bases). Trimming left V 6 bases short and J 0 bases short, with 13 bases between. CDR1 is MNHEY, CDR2 SMNVEV, per germline (reference sequence). The CDR3 contains 15 residues. CDR3 bases: TGTGCCAGCAGCCTAATGGGGCTTAGCACAGATACGCAGTATTTT. Its protein product is CASSLMGLSTDTQYF.

The chain links TRBV19 to TRBJ1-5; 9 nucleotides align to TRBD1. The V and J ends lost 3 bases and 3 bases, in that order; junction bases with no gene match: 6. CDR3 length: 16 amino acids. Germline values: CDR1 LNHDA, CDR2 SQIVND (reference sequence). The CDR3 DNA reads as TGTGCCAGTAGTATCGGCAGGGACAGGGACAATCAGCCCCAGCATTTT. Its translation is CASSIGRDRDNQPQHF.

DNA for the CDR3: TGTGCCAGCAGCCAATTGAAGACGGGACTCTCTAACACTGAAGCTTTCTTT. It specifies CASSQLKTGLSNTEAFF. The V and J genes are TRBV7-8 and TRBJ1-1; D is possibly TRBD1 (5 bases). The CDR3 has 17 amino acids. Per the germline V gene, CDR1 is SGHVS and CDR2 is FQNEAQ. Trimming pared 5 bases from V and 2 bases from J, leaving 21 bases between. Based on the CDR3 plus reference TRBV7-8 and TRBJ1-1, the full variable domain is GAGVSQSPRYKVAKRGQDVALRCDPISGHVSLFWYQQALGQGPEFLTYFQNEAQLDKSGLPSDRFFAERPEGSVSTLKIQRTQQEDSAVYLCASSQLKTGLSNTEAFFGQGTRLTVV.